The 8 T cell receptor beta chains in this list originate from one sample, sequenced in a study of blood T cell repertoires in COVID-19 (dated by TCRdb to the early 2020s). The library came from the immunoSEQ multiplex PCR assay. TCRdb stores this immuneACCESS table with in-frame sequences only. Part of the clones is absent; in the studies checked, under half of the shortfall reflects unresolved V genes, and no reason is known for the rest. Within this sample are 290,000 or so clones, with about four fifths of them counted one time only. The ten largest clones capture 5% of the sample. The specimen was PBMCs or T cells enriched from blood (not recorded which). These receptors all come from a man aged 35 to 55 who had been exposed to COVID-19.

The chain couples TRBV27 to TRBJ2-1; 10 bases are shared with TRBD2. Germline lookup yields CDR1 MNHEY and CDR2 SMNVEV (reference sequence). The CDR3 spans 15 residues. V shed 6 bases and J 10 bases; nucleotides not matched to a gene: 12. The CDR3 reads CASSTGTSVSWEQFF. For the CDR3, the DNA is TGTGCCAGCAGCACCGGGACTAGCGTCTCATGGGAGCAGTTCTTC.

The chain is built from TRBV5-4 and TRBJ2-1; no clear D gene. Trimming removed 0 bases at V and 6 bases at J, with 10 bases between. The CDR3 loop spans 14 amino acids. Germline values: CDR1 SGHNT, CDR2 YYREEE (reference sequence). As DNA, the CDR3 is TGTGCCAGCAGCTTGGACCTAGTAGGCAATGAGCAGTTCTTC. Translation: CASSLDLVGNEQFF.

The chain's CDR3 is CASSWASGHSNQPQHF. CDR3 bases: TGCGCCAGCAGCTGGGCTTCAGGGCATAGCAATCAGCCCCAGCATTTT. The chain couples TRBV5-1 to TRBJ1-5; a weak D match, TRBD1 (5 bases). The ends were cut back, 3 bases at V and 0 bases at J, with 13 bases in the middle. There are 16 residues in the CDR3. Germline V gene data show CDR1 as SGHRS and CDR2 as YFSETQ.

The CDR3 sequence: CATKGLYTEAFF. The CDR3 nucleotides are TGTGCCACCAAAGGACTTTACACTGAAGCTTTCTTT. The rearrangement uses TRBV27 and TRBJ1-1; no clear D. Trimming cost V 10 bases and J 3 bases, with 12 bases left between them. The CDR3 sequence is 12 residues long. CDR1 and CDR2 from the germline V gene are MNHEY and SMNVEV (reference sequence).

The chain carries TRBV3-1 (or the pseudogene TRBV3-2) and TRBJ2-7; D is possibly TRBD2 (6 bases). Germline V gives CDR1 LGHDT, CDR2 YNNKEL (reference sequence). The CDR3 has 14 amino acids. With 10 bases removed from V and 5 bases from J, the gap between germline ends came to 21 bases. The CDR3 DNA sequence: TGTGCCACCAAGCCGGTCGCGGGGTCCCACGAGCAGTACTTC. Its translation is CATKPVAGSHEQYF.

CDR3 DNA sequence: TGTGCCAGCAGCTTGACAGGGGGTGAAAAACTGTTTTTT. The encoded protein is CASSLTGGEKLFF. The rearrangement links TRBV7-2 to TRBJ1-4, with TRBD1 matching over 9 bases. The germline V gene has CDR1 SGHTA and CDR2 FQGNSA. This CDR3 has 13 amino acids. V lost 3 bases, J lost 7 bases, and 0 bases stayed unmatched.

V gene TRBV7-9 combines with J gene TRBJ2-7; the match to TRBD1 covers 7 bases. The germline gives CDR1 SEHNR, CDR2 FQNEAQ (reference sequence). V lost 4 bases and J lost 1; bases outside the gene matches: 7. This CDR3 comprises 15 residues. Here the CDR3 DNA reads TGTGCCAGCAGCTCCGACAGGGAAAAGTCCTACGAGCAGTACTTC. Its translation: CASSSDREKSYEQYF.

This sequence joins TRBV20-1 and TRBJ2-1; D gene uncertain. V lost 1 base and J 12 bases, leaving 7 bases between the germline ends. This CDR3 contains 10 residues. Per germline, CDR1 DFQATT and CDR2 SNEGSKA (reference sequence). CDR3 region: CSARAFRQFF. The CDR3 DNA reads TGCAGTGCTAGAGCGTTCCGGCAGTTCTTC.